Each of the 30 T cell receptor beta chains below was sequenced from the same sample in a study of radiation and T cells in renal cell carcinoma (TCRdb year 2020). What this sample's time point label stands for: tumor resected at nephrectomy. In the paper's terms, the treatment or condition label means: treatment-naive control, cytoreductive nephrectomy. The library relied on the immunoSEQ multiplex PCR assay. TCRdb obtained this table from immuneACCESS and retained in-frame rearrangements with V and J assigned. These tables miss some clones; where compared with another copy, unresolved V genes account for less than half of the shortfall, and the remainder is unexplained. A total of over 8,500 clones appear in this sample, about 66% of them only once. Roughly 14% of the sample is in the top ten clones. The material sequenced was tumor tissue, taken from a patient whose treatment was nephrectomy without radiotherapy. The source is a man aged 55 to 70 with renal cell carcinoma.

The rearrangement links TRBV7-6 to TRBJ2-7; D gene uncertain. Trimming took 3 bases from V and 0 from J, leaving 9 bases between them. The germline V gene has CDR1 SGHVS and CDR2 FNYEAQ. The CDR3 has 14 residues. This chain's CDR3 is CASSFSQGSYEQYF. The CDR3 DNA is TGTGCCAGCAGCTTCTCACAAGGCTCCTACGAGCAGTACTTC.

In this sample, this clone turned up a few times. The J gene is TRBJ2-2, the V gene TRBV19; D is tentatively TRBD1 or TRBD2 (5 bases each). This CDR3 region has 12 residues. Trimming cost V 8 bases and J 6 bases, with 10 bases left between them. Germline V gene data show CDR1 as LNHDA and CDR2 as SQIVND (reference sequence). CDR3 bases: TGTGCCAGTGGCCAGGGAGCCGGGGAGCTGTTTTTT. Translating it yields CASGQGAGELFF.

The CDR3 is CASNLEAGTNTGELFF. The DNA for the CDR3 is TGTGCCAGCAATTTAGAGGCAGGGACGAACACCGGGGAGCTGTTTTTT. The V and J genes are TRBV2 and TRBJ2-2; the D gene is possibly TRBD1 (5 bases). The CDR3 runs to 16 residues. Per germline, CDR1 SNHLY and CDR2 FYNNEI. Trimming pared 7 bases from V and 0 bases from J, leaving 15 bases between.

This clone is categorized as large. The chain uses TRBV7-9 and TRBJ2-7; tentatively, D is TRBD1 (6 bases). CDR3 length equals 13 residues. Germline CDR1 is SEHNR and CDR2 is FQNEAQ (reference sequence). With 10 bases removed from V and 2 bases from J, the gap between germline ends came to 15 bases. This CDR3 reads CATRDTLTYEQYF. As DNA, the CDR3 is TGTGCCACCCGGGACACCCTTACCTACGAGCAGTACTTC.

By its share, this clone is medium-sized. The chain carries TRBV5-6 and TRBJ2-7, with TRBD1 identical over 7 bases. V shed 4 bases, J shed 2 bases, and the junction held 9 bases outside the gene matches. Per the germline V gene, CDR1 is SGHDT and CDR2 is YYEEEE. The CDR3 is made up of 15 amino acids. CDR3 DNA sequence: TGTGCCAGCAGCCTGGGACAGACAACAACCTACGAGCAGTACTTC. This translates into CASSLGQTTTYEQYF. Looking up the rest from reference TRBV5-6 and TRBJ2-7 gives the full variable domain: DAGVTQSPTHLIKTRGQQVTLRCSPKSGHDTVSWYQQALGQGPQFIFQYYEEEERQRGNFPDRFSGHQFPNYSSELNVNALLLGDSALYLCASSLGQTTTYEQYFGPGTRLTVT.

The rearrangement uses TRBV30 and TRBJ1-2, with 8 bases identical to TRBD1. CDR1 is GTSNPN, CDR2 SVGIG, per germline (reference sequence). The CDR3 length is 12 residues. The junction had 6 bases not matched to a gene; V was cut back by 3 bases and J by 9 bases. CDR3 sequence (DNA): TGTGCCTGGAGAACGACAGGGGAAAGCTACACCTTC. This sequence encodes CAWRTTGESYTF.

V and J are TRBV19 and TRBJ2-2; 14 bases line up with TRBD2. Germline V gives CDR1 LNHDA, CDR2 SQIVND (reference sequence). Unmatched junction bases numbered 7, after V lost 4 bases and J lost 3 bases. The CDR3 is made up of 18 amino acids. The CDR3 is CASSRRGLAGGDTGELFF. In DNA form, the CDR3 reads TGTGCCAGTAGTAGGCGTGGACTAGCGGGGGGCGACACCGGGGAGCTGTTTTTT.

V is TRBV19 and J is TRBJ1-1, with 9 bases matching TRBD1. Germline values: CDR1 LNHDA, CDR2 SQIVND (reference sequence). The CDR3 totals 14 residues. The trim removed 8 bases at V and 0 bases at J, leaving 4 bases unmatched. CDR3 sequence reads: CASPGTGMNTEAFF. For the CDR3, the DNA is TGTGCCAGTCCCGGGACAGGGATGAACACTGAAGCTTTCTTT.

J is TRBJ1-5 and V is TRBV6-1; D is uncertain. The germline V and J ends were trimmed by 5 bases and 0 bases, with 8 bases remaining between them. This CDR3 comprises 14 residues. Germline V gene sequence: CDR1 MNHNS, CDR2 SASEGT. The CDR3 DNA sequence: TGTGCCAGCAGTCGCGAGGTTAGCAATCAGCCCCAGCATTTT. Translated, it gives CASSREVSNQPQHF.

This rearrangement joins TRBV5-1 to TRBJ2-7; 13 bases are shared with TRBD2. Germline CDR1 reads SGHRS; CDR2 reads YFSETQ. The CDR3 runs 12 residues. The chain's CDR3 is CSQGLAGPEQYF. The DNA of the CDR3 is TGCTCCCAGGGACTAGCGGGACCCGAGCAGTACTTC.

The CDR3 protein is CASSLRQGGAGAYEQYF. As DNA, the CDR3 is TGTGCCAGCAGCCTCAGACAGGGTGGGGCGGGGGCCTACGAGCAGTACTTC. The chain uses TRBV7-9 and TRBJ2-7; D may correspond to TRBD1 or TRBD2 (7 bases each). Trimming took off 5 bases at V and 2 bases at J, with 22 bases between the two ends. The CDR3 spans 17 residues. Germline V CDR1 and CDR2: SEHNR, FQNEAQ (reference sequence).

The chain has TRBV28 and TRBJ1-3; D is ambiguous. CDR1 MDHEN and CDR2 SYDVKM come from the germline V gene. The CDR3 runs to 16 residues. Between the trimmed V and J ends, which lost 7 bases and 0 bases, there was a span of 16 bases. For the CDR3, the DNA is TGTGCCAGCACCGAATCCGTGGAGCCCTCTGGAAACACCATATATTTT. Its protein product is CASTESVEPSGNTIYF.

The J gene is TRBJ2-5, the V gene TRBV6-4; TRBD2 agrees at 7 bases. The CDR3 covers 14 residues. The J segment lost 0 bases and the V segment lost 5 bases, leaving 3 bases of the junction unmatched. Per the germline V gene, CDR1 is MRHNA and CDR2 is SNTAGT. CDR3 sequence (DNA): TGTGCCAGCAGTCATAGCGGGTACCAAGAGACCCAGTACTTC. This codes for CASSHSGYQETQYF.

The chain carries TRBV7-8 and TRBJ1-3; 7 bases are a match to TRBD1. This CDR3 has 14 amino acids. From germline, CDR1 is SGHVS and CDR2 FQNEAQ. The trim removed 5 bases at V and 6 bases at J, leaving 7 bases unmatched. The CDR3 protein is CASSKTTGPNTIYF. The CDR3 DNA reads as TGTGCCAGCAGCAAAACGACAGGGCCAAACACCATATATTTT.

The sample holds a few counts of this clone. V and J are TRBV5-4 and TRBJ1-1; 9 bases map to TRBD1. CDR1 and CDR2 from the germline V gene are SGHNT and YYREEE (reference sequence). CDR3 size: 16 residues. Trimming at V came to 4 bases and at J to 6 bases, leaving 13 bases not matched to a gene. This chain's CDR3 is CASSQGPGQGLAEAFF. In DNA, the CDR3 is TGTGCCAGCAGCCAAGGTCCGGGACAGGGTTTGGCTGAAGCTTTCTTT.

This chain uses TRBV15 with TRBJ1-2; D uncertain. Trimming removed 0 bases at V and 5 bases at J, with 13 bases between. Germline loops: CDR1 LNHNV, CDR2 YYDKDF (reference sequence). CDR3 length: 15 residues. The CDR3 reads CATSRELQSRYGYTF. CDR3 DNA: TGTGCCACCAGCAGAGAGCTTCAGAGTCGGTATGGCTACACCTTC.

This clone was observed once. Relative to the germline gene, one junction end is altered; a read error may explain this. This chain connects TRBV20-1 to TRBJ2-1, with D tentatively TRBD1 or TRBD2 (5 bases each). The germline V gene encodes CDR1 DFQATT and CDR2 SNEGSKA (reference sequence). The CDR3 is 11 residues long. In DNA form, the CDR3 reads TGCAGTGCTACTCGGGACCCCCAGCACTTCTTC. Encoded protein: CSATRDPQHFF.

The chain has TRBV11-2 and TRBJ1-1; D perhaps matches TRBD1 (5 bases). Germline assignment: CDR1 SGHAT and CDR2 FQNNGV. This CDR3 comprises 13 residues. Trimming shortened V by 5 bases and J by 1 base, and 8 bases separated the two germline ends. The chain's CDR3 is CASSQQGNTEAFF. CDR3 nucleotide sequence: TGTGCCAGCAGCCAGCAGGGGAACACTGAAGCTTTCTTT.

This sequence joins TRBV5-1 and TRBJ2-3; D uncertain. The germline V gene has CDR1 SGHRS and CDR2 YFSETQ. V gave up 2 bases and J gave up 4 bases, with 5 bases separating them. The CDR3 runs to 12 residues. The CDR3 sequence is CASSFAADTQYF. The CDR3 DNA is TGCGCCAGCAGCTTTGCGGCAGATACGCAGTATTTT.

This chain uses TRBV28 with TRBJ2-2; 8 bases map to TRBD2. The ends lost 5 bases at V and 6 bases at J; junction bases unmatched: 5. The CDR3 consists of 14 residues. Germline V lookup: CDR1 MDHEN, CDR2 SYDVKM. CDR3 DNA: TGTGCCAGCAGTACCCATAGCGGGGCCGGGGAGCTGTTTTTT. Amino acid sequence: CASSTHSGAGELFF.

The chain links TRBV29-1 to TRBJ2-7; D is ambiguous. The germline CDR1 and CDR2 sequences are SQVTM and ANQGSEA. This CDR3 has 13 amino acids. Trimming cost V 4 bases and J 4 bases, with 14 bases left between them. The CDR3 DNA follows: TGCAGCGTTGGAGCAGGACGGAATTACGAGCAGTACTTC. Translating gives CSVGAGRNYEQYF.

The CDR3 is CASSDAGGFATGELFF. The CDR3 DNA reads as TGTGCCAGCAGTGACGCAGGGGGGTTTGCGACCGGGGAGCTGTTTTTT. V gene TRBV7-8 combines with J gene TRBJ2-2; a possible D gene is TRBD1 (7 bases). V was trimmed by 6 bases and J by 5 bases, leaving 19 bases between them. The germline gives CDR1 SGHVS, CDR2 FQNEAQ. This CDR3 has 16 residues.

Here the CDR3 reads CASSLWLAGGTGELFF. CDR3 bases: TGTGCCAGCAGTTTATGGCTAGCGGGGGGTACCGGGGAGCTGTTTTTT. This chain uses TRBV27 with TRBJ2-2; TRBD2 agrees at 11 bases. CDR3 length: 16 residues. Trimming removed 1 base from V and 5 bases from J; junction bases left unmatched: 3. Germline V lookup: CDR1 MNHEY, CDR2 SMNVEV (reference sequence).

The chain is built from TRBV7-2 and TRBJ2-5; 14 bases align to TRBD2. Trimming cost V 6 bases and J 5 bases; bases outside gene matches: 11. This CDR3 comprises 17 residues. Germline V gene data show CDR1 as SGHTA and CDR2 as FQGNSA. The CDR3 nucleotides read TGTGCCAGCAGTCCCCCCGGGACTAGCGGGAGTTATGAGACCCAGTACTTC. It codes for CASSPPGTSGSYETQYF.

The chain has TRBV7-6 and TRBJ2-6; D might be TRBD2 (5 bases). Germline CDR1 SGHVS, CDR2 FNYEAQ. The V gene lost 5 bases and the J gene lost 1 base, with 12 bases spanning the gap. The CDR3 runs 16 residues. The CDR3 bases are TGTGCCAGCAGCCCTAGACGGGGATCTGGGGCCAACGTCCTGACTTTC. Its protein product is CASSPRRGSGANVLTF.

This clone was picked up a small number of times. The CDR3 loop is CASSGTVNTEAFF. The CDR3 DNA reads as TGCGCCAGCAGCGGGACAGTTAACACTGAAGCTTTCTTT. The V call is TRBV5-1, the J call TRBJ1-1, with 7 bases fitting TRBD1. Losses at the gene ends were 4 bases for V and 2 bases for J; bases not matched to a gene: 2. This CDR3 has 13 amino acids. Looked up from germline, CDR1 is SGHRS and CDR2 is YFSETQ.

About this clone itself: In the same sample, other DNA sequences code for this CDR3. The CDR3 region has the DNA TGCGCCAGCCATGGGGAGAACACCGGGGAGCTGTTTTTT. Its translation: CASHGENTGELFF. The rearrangement uses TRBV5-1 and TRBJ2-2; D is unresolved. CDR1 is SGHRS, CDR2 YFSETQ, per germline. The CDR3 is made up of 13 amino acids. The V end lost 7 bases, the J end lost 1 base, and 8 bases lay between the germline ends.

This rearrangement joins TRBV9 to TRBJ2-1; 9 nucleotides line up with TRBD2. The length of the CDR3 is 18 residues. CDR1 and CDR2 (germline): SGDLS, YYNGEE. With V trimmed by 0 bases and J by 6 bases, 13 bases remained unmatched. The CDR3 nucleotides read TGTGCCAGCAGCGTAGGCCCCGGAGGTAGCGGGAGAACCAATGAGCAGTTCTTC. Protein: CASSVGPGGSGRTNEQFF.

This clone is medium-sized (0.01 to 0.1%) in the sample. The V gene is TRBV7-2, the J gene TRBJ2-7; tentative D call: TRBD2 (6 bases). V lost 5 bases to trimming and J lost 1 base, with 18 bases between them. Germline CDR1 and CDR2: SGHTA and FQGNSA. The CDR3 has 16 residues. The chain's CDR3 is CASSPRLSGPSYEQYF. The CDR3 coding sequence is TGTGCCAGCAGCCCCCGACTCAGCGGGCCTTCCTACGAGCAGTACTTC.

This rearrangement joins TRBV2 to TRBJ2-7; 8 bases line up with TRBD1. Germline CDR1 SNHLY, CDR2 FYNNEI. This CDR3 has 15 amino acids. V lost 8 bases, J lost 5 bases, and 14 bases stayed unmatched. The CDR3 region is CASSRRGQGANEQYF. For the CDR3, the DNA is TGTGCCAGCTCACGGCGCGGACAGGGAGCGAACGAGCAGTACTTC.